This is a list of T cell receptor beta chains from one sample in a study of regulatory T cells in long-lasting Graves disease. Using its own MiXCR run on the multiplex PCR reads, TCRdb lists one record per CDR3 protein. Altogether 390,000 or so distinct CDR3 sequences are present, around 23% being singletons, with the ten largest covering 28%. This specimen consisted of peripheral blood mononuclear cells (PBMCs), obtained when the disease was refractory, from a patient treated with antithyroid drugs. Receptor source: a woman aged 40 to 50 with Graves disease. CDR3s include the opening cysteine and the closing phenylalanine or tryptophan. The D gene is left open where the match is weak.

d_call: TRBD2; v_call: TRBV7-8; cdr3_aa: CASSALGGFLNTGELFF
d_call: TRBD1; v_call: TRBV28; cdr3_aa: CASSSGTGETQYF
d_call: TRBD1; v_call: TRBV5-1; cdr3_aa: CASSLGRGNEKLFF
d_call: .; v_call: TRBV3-1; cdr3_aa: CASSQDVGDEQYF
d_call: .; v_call: TRBV19; cdr3_aa: CASRKIGSNSNQPQHF
d_call: .; v_call: TRBV28; cdr3_aa: CATSGAGGVPGELFF
d_call: .; v_call: TRBV29-1; cdr3_aa: CSVEGGVLIYNEQFF
d_call: .; v_call: TRBV10-3; cdr3_aa: CAIRKSQISSGNTIYF
d_call: .; v_call: TRBV6-2/TRBV6-3; cdr3_aa: CASSYQRLVPPYYEQYF
d_call: TRBD1; v_call: TRBV4-1; cdr3_aa: CASSQDPRGKYTGELFF